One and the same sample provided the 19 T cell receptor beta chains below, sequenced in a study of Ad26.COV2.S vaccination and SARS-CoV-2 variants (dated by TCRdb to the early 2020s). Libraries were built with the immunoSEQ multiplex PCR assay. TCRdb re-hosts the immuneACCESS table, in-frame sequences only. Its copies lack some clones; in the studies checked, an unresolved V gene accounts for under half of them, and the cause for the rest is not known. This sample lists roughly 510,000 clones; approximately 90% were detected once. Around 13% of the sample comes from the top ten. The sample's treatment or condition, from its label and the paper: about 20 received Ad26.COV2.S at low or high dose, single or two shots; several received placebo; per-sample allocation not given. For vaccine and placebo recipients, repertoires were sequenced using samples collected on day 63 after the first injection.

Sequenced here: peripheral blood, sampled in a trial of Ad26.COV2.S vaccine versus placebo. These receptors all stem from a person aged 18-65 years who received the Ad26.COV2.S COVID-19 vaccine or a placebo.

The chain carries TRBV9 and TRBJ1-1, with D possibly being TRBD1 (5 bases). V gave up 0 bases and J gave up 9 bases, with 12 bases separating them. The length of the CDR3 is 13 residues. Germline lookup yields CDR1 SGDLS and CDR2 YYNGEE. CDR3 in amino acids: CASSVDGGTQAFF. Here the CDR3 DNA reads TGTGCCAGCAGCGTAGATGGCGGGACCCAAGCTTTCTTT.

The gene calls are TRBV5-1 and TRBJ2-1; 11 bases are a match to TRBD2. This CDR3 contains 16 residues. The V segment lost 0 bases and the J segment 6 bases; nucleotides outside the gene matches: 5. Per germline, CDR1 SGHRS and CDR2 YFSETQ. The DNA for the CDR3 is TGCGCCAGCAGCTTGGCGGGGACTAGCGGTCTCAATGAGCAGTTCTTC. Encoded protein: CASSLAGTSGLNEQFF. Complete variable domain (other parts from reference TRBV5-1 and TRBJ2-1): KAGVTQTPRYLIKTRGQQVTLSCSPISGHRSVSWYQQTPGQGLQFLFEYFSETQRNKGNFPGRFSGRQFSNSRSEMNVSTLELGDSALYLCASSLAGTSGLNEQFFGPGTRLTVL.

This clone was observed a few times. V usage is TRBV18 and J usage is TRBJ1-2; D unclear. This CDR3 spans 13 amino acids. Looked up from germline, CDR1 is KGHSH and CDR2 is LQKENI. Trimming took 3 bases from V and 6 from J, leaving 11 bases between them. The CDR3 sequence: CASSPQTQNGYTF. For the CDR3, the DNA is TGTGCCAGCTCACCCCAGACACAGAATGGCTACACCTTC.

The CDR3 DNA sequence: TGTGCCAGCAGTGACCCCGGAGGGGTTGAGACCCAGTACTTC. Translated: CASSDPGGVETQYF. The chain uses TRBV6-1 and TRBJ2-5, with D possibly being TRBD2 (6 bases). CDR3 length: 14 residues. CDR1 is MNHNS and CDR2 is SASEGT in the germline V gene. V was shortened by 3 bases and J by 5 bases, with 13 bases between the two germline ends.

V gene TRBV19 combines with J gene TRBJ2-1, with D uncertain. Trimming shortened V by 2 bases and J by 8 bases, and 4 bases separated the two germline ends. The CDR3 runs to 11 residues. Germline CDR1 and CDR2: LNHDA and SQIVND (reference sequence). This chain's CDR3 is CASSIIDEQFF. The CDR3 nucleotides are TGTGCCAGTAGTATAATCGATGAGCAGTTCTTC. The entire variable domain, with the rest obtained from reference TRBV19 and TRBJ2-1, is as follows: DGGITQSPKYLFRKEGQNVTLSCEQNLNHDAMYWYRQDPGQGLRLIYYSQIVNDFQKGDIAEGYSVSREKKESFPLTVTSAQKNPTAFYLCASSIIDEQFFGPGTRLTVL.

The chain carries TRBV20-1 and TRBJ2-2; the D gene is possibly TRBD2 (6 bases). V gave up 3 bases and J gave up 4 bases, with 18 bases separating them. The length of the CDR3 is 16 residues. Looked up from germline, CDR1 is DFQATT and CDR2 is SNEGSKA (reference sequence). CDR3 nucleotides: TGCAGTGCTAGTTTCTGGGCGGGATGGGGCACCGGGGAGCTGTTTTTT. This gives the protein CSASFWAGWGTGELFF.

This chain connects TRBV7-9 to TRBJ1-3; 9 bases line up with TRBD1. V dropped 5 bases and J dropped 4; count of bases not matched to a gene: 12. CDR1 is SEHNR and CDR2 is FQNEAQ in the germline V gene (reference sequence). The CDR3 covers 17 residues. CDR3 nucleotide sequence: TGTGCCAGCAGCCCACGGAGACCGGGACAGGGAGGAAACACCATATATTTT. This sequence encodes CASSPRRPGQGGNTIYF.

The CDR3 is CASSQVQGQETQYF. The DNA for the CDR3 is TGTGCCAGCAGCCAAGTACAGGGGCAAGAGACCCAGTACTTC. The chain employs TRBV3-1 (or the pseudogene TRBV3-2) and TRBJ2-5; 7 nucleotides align to TRBD1. CDR1 LGHDT and CDR2 YNNKEL come from the germline V gene (reference sequence). The CDR3 is made up of 14 amino acids. J was trimmed by 2 bases and V by 1 base; bases with no gene match: 1.

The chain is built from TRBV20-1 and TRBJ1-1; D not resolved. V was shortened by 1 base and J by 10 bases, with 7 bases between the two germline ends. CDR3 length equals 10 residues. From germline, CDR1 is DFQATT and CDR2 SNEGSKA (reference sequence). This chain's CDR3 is CSARAAGAFF. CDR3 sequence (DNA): TGCAGTGCTAGAGCTGCTGGAGCTTTCTTT.

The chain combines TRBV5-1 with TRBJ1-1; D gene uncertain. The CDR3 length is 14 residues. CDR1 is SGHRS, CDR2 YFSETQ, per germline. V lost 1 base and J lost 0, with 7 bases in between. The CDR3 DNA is TGCGCCAGCAGCTTGTACACCATGAACACTGAAGCTTTCTTT. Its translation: CASSLYTMNTEAFF.

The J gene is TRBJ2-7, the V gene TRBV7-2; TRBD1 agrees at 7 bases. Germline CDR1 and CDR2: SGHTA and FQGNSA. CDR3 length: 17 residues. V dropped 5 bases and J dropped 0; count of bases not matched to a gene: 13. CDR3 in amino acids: CASSLRPGGPSSYEQYF. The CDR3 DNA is TGTGCCAGCAGCCTCAGACCAGGGGGTCCTAGCTCCTACGAGCAGTACTTC.

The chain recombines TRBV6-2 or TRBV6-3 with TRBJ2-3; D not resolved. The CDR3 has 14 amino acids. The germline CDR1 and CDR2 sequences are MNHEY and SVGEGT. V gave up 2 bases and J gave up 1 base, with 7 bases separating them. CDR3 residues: CASSYGAGTDTQYF. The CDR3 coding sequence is TGTGCCAGCAGTTACGGTGCGGGCACAGATACGCAGTATTTT.

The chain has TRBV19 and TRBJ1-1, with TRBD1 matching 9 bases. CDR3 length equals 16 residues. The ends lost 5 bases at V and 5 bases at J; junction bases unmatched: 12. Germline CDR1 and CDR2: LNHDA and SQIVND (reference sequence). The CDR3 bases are TGTGCCAGTAGTGAAAGGGCTAACAGGGGGCGAACTGAAGCTTTCTTT. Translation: CASSERANRGRTEAFF.

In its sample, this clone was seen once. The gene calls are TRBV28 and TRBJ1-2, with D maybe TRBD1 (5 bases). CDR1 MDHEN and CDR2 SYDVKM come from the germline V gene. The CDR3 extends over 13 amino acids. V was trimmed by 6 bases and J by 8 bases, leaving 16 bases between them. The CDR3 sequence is CASRVGGGGGYTF. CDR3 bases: TGTGCCAGCAGAGTCGGGGGAGGAGGCGGCTACACCTTC.

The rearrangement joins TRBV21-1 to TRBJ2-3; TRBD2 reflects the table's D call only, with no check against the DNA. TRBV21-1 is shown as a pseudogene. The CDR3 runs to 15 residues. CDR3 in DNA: TGTGCCAGCATCTGGCGGGAGCAGTTAGGAGATACGCAGTATTTT. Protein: CASIWREQLGDTQYF.

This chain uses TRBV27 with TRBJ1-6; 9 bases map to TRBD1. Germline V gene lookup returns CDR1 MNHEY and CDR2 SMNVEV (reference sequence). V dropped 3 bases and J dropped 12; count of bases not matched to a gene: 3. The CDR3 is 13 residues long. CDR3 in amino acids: CASSFGDRVPLHF. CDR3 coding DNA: TGTGCCAGCAGTTTTGGGGACAGGGTACCCCTCCACTTT.

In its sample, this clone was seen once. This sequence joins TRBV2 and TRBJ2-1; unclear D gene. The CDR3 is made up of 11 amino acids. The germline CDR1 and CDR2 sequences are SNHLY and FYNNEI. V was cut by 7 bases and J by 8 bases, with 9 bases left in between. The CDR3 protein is CASTGSDEQFF. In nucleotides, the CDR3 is TGTGCCAGCACTGGCAGCGATGAGCAGTTCTTC. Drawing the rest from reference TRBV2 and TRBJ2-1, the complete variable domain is EPEVTQTPSHQVTQMGQEVILRCVPISNHLYFYWYRQILGQKVEFLVSFYNNEISEKSEIFDDQFSVERPDGSNFTLKIRSTKLEDSAMYFCASTGSDEQFFGPGTRLTVL.

The CDR3 DNA sequence: TGTGCCAGCAGCCCGACAGGGAATAACAATCAGCCCCAGCATTTT. This translates into CASSPTGNNNQPQHF. The chain couples TRBV7-9 to TRBJ1-5, with 7 bases fitting TRBD1. Trimming removed 5 bases from V and 3 bases from J; junction bases left unmatched: 7. The CDR3 extends over 15 amino acids. Germline values: CDR1 SEHNR, CDR2 FQNEAQ (reference sequence).

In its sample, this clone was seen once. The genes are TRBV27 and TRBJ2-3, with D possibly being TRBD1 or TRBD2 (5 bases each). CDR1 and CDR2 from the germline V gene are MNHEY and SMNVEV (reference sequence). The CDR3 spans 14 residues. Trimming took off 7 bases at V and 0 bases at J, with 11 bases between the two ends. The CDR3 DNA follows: TGTGCCAGCAAAATAGGGGACAGCACAGATACGCAGTATTTT. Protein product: CASKIGDSTDTQYF.